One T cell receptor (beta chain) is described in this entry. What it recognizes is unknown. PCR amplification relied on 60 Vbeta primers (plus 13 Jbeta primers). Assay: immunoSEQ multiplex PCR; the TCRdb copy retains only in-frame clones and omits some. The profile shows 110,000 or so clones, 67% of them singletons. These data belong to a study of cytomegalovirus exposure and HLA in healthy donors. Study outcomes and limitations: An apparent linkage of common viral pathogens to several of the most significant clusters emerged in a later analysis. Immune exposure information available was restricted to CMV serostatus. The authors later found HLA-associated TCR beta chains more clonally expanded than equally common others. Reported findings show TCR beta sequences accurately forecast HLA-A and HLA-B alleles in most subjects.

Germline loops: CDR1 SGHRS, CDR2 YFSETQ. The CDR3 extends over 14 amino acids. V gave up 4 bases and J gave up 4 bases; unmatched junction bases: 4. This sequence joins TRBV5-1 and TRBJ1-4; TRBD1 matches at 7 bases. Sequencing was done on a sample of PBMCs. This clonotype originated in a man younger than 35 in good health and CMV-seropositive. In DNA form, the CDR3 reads TGCGCCAGCAGCACGGGACAGAGTAATGAAAAACTGTTTTTT. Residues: CASSTGQSNEKLFF.